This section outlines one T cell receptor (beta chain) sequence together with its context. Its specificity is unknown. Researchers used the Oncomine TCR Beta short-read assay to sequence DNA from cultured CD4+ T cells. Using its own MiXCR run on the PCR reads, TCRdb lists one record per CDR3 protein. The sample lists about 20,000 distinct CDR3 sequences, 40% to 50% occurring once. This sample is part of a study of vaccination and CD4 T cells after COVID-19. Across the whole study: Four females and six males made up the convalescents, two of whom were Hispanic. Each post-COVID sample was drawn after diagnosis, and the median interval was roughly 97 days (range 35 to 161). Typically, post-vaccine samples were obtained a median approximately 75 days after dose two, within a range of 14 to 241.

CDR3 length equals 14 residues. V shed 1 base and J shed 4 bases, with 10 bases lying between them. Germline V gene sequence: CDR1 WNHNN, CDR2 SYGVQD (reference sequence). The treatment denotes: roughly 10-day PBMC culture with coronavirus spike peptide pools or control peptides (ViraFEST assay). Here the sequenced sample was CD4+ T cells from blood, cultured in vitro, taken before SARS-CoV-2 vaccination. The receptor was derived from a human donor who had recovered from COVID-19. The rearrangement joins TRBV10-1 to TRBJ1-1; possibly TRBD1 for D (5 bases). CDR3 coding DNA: TGCGCCAGCAGTGAGTATGGGGGTGGCACTGAAGCTTTCTTT. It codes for CASSEYGGGTEAFF.